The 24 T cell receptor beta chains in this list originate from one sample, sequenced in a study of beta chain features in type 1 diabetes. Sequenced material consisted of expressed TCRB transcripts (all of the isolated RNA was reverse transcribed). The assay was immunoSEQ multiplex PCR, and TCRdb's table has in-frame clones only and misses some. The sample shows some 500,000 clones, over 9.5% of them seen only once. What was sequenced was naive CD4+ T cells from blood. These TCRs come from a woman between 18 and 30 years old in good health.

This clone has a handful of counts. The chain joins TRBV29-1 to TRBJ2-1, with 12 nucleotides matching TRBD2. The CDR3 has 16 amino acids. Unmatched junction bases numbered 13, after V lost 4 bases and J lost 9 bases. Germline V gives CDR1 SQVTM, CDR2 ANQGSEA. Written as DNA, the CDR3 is TGCAGCGTTGGTAGAGCTAGCGGGAGGGCAGGGGGTGAGCAGTTCTTC. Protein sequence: CSVGRASGRAGGEQFF.

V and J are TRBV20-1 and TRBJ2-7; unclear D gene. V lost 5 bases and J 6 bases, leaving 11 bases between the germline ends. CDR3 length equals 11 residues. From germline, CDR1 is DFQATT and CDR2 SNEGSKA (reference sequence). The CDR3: CSADGVPEQYF. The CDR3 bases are TGCAGTGCTGATGGGGTGCCCGAGCAGTACTTC.

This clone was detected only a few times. The CDR3 region is CASSHPWLAGRTDTQYF. CDR3 sequence (DNA): TGTGCCAGCAGCCACCCGTGGCTAGCGGGACGCACAGATACGCAGTATTTT. The chain is built from TRBV14 and TRBJ2-3; 9 nucleotides match TRBD2. V lost 3 bases and J lost 1; bases outside the gene matches: 8. The CDR3 is made up of 17 amino acids. Germline CDR1 and CDR2: SGHDN and FVKESK. The complete variable domain, with remaining parts taken from reference TRBV14 and TRBJ2-3, reads EAGVTQFPSHSVIEKGQTVTLRCDPISGHDNLYWYRRVMGKEIKFLLHFVKESKQDESGMPNNRFLAERTGGTYSTLKVQPAELEDSGVYFCASSHPWLAGRTDTQYFGPGTRLTVL.

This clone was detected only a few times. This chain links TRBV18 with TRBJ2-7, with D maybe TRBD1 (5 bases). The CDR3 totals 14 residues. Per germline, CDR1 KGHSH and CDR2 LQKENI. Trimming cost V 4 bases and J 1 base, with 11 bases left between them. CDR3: CASSRQGGSYEQYF. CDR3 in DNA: TGTGCCAGCTCACGGCAGGGTGGGTCCTACGAGCAGTACTTC.

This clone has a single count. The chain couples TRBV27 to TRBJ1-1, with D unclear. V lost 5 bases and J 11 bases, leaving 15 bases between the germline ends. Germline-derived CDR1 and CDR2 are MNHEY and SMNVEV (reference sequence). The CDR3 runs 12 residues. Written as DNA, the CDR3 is TGTGCCAGCAGTAGGAACGGGGAGAGGGCTTTCTTT. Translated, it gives CASSRNGERAFF.

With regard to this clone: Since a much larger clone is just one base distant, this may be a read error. The CDR3: CSGVEDRAPYEQYF. The CDR3, as DNA: TGCAGCGGGGTGGAAGACAGGGCACCCTACGAGCAGTACTTC. The rearrangement links TRBV29-1 to TRBJ2-7; 7 bases fit TRBD1. The CDR3 runs to 14 residues. From germline, CDR1 is SQVTM and CDR2 ANQGSEA. Trimming removed 7 bases from V and 2 bases from J; junction bases left unmatched: 11.

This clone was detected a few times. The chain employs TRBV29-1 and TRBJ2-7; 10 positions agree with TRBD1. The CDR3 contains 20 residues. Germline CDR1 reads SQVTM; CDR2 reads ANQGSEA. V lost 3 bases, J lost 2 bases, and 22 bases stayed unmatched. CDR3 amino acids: CSVEEKARQGAIHSAYEQYF. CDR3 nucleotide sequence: TGCAGCGTTGAGGAAAAGGCCCGACAGGGGGCTATACACTCGGCCTACGAGCAGTACTTC.

CDR3 coding DNA: TGTGCCATCAGTGAGTGGCAGGAGGCCGAAGCTTTCTTT. Its protein product is CAISEWQEAEAFF. The chain combines TRBV10-3 with TRBJ1-1; no clear D gene. Germline V gene lookup returns CDR1 ENHRY and CDR2 SYGVKD. The CDR3 is 13 residues long. The ends were cut back, 1 base at V and 8 bases at J, with 11 bases in the middle.

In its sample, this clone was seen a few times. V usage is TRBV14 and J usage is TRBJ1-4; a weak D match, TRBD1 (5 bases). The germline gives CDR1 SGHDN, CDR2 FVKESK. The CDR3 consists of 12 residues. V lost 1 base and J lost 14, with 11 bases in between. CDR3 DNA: TGTGCCAGCAGCCAAGCAGGGACGAAGCTGTTTTTT. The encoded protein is CASSQAGTKLFF.

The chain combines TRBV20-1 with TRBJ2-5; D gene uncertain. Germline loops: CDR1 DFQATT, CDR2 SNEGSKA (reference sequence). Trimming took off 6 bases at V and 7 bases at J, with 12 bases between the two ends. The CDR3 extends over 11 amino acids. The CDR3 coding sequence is TGCAGTGCGAGCAACGGTCGGACCCAGTACTTC. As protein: CSASNGRTQYF.

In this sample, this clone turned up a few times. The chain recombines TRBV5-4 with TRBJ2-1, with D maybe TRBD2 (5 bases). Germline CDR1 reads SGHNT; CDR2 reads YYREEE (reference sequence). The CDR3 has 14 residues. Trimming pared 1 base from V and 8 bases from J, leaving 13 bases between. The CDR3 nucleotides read TGTGCCAGCAGCTTGAGTATTCGGGGTGATGAGCAGTTCTTC. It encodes CASSLSIRGDEQFF.

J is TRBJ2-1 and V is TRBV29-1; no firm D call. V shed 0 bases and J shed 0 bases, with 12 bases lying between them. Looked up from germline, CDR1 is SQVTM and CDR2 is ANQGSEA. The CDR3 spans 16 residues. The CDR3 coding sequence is TGCAGCGTTGAAGATCAACAGCCCCACTCCTACAATGAGCAGTTCTTC. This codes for CSVEDQQPHSYNEQFF.

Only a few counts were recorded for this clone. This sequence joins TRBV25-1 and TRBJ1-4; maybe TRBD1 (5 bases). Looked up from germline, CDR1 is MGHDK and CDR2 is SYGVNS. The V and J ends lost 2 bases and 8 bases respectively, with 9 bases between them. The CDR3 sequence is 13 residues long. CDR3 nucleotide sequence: TGTGCCAGCAGTGAACGGGGGAGAGAAAAACTGTTTTTT. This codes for CASSERGREKLFF. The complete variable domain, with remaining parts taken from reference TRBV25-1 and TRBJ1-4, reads EADIYQTPRYLVIGTGKKITLECSQTMGHDKMYWYQQDPGMELHLIHYSYGVNSTEKGDLSSESTVSRIRTEHFPLTLESARPSHTSQYLCASSERGREKLFFGSGTQLSVL.

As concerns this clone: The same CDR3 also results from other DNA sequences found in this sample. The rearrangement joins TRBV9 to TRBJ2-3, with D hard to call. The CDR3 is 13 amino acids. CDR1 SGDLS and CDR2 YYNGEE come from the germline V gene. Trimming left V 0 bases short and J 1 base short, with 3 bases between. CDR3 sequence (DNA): TGTGCCAGCAGCGTAGGAGGCACAGATACGCAGTATTTT. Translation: CASSVGGTDTQYF.

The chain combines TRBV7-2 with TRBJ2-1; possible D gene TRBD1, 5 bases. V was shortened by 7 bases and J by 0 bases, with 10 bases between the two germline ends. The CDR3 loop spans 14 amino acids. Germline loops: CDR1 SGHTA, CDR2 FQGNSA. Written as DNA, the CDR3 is TGTGCCAGCAACGACAGTCCCTCCTACAATGAGCAGTTCTTC. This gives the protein CASNDSPSYNEQFF.

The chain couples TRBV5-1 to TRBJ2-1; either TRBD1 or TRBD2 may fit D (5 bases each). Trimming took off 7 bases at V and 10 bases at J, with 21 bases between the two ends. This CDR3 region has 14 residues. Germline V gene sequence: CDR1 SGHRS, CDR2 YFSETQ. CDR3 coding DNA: TGCGCCAGCGATCTCCCGGGACCATCCAGAGAGCAGTTCTTC. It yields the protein CASDLPGPSREQFF.

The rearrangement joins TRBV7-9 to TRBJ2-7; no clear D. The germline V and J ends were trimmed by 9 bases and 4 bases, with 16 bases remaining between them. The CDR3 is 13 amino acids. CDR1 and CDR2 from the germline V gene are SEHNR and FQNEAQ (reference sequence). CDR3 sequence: CASSWAGVYEQYF. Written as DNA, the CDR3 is TGTGCCAGTTCTTGGGCAGGAGTATACGAGCAGTACTTC. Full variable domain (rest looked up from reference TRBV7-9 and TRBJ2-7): DTGVSQNPRHKITKRGQNVTFRCDPISEHNRLYWYRQTLGQGPEFLTYFQNEAQLEKSRLLSDRFSAERPKGSFSTLEIQRTEQGDSAMYLCASSWAGVYEQYFGPGTRLTVT.

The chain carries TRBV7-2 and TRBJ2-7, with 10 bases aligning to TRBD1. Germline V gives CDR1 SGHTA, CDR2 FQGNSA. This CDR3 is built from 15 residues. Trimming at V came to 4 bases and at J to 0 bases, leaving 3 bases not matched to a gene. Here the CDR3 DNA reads TGTGCCAGCAGCTCCCGACAGGGGGCCTCCTACGAGCAGTACTTC. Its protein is CASSSRQGASYEQYF.

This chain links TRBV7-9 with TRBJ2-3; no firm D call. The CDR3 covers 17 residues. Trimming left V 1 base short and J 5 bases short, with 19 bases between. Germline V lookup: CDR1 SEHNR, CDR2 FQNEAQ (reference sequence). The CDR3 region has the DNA TGTGCCAGCAGCTTAGGACGGTTGGTCATCTTAGAAGATACGCAGTATTTT. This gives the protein CASSLGRLVILEDTQYF.

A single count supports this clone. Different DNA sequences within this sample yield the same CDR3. The CDR3 sequence is CASSRQGPNYGYTF. The CDR3 region has the DNA TGTGCCAGCAGCCGACAGGGGCCAAACTATGGCTACACCTTC. The rearrangement uses TRBV9 and TRBJ1-2, with 8 bases aligning to TRBD1. The CDR3 totals 14 residues. V was clipped by 4 bases and J by 2 bases; unmatched bases: 4. Germline V CDR1 and CDR2: SGDLS, YYNGEE.

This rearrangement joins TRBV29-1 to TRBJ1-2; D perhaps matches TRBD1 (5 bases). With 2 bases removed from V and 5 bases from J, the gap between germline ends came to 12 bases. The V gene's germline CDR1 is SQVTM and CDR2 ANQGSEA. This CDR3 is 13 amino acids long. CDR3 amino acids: CSVEKGQDYGYTF. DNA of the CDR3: TGCAGCGTTGAAAAGGGGCAGGATTATGGCTACACCTTC.

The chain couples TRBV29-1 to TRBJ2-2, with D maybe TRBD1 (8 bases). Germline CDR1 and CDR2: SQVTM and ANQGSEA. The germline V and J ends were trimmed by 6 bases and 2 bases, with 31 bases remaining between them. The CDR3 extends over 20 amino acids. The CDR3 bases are TGCAGCGTGCTGTTAGACTCCCGACAGGGGCGGGGGTTTAACACCGGGGAGCTGTTTTTT. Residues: CSVLLDSRQGRGFNTGELFF.

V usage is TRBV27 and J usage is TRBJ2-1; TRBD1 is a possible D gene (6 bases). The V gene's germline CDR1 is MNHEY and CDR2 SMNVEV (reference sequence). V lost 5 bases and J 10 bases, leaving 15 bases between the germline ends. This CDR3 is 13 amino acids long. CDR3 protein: CASSLPGHPEQFF. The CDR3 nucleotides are TGTGCCAGCAGTCTCCCGGGACACCCCGAGCAGTTCTTC.

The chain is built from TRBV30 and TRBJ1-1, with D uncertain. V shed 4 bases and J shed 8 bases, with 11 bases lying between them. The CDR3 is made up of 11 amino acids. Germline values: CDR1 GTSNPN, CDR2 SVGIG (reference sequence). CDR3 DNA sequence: TGTGCCTGGACAAGGATTTCCGAAGCTTTCTTT. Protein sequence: CAWTRISEAFF.